This paragraph reports one TCR beta chain. As yet, its antigen is unknown. At least 5 micrograms of total RNA were extracted per sample. CDR1 and CDR2 from the germline V gene are MNHEY and SMNVEV (reference sequence). The CDR3 has 14 amino acids. Trimming cost V 5 bases and J 4 bases, with 12 bases left between them. Alongside a J-beta primer mix, a sample-barcoded 5' primer served in a second PCR lasting about 7 to 11 cycles. From the 5' RACE reads, TCRdb called clonotypes with MiXCR, one entry per CDR3 protein. This repertoire shows 750,000 to 950,000 distinct CDR3 sequences, about 53% found once; its top ten account for 41%. The data belong to a study of blood T cells in healthy people across ages. Study background: For every two T cells, template switching captured about one barcoded beta molecule. Overall study results and limits: Compared with aged donors, long-lived donors showed fewer expanded clones, suggesting selection.

The source is a man older than 75 in good health. The gene calls are TRBV27 and TRBJ1-5; D is ambiguous. The sample comprised blood. The CDR3: CASSVGPGNQPQHF. The CDR3 region has the DNA TGTGCCAGCAGTGTGGGCCCGGGGAATCAGCCCCAGCATTTT.